One sample yielded the 31 T cell receptor beta chains listed below, sequenced in a study of vaccination effects on CD4 cells after COVID-19. With the ViraFEST assay, the study expanded antigen-specific CD4+ T cells using viral peptide pools, then sequenced them. Isolation of CD4+ T cells took place after approximately 10 days of culture. Vaccine recipients, nucleocapsid antibody negative, had no prior SARS-CoV-2 infection. Their specific antigens are unknown. TCRdb's copy holds only in-frame clones and misses some; the assay was immunoSEQ multiplex PCR. The data hold around 63,000 clones, with about 79% observed a single time. Material: CD4+ T cells from PBMCs cultured with HCoV-OC43 spike peptides, obtained before COVID-19 vaccination. Subset specified: HCoV-OC43 spike overlapping peptide pool stimulation. The receptors here all came from a human donor who received a COVID-19 vaccine.

V is TRBV5-4 and J is TRBJ1-2, with D perhaps matching TRBD1 (5 bases). The CDR3 runs 13 residues. Trimming shortened V by 2 bases and J by 6 bases, and 11 bases separated the two germline ends. Looked up from germline, CDR1 is SGHNT and CDR2 is YYREEE (reference sequence). CDR3 region: CASSFRGENGYTF. CDR3 DNA: TGTGCCAGCAGCTTTCGGGGGGAGAATGGCTACACCTTC.

The chain is built from TRBV9 and TRBJ1-4; D gene unclear. V lost 1 base and J lost 6, with 13 bases in between. The germline V gene encodes CDR1 SGDLS and CDR2 YYNGEE. The CDR3 extends over 15 amino acids. The CDR3 is CASSVLGESHEKLFF. As DNA, the CDR3 is TGTGCCAGCAGCGTACTGGGCGAAAGTCATGAAAAACTGTTTTTT.

This clone was counted a few times. The V call is TRBV6-1, the J call TRBJ1-2; TRBD1 aligns across 7 bases. This CDR3 has 16 residues. V trimming: 4 bases; J trimming: 2 bases; junction bases outside the gene matches: 10. Germline V lookup: CDR1 MNHNS, CDR2 SASEGT. CDR3 residues: CASSVYDDRVNYGYTF. CDR3 nucleotides: TGTGCCAGCAGTGTTTACGATGACAGGGTGAACTATGGCTACACCTTC.

The chain carries TRBV24-1 and TRBJ1-1, with D maybe TRBD1 (5 bases). The germline V gene has CDR1 KGHDR and CDR2 SFDVKD. The V end was cut by 5 bases, the J end by 5 bases, with 14 bases between. This CDR3 spans 14 amino acids. The DNA of the CDR3 is TGTGCCACCAGTGTTGCGGGGGGAGGTACTGAAGCTTTCTTT. It codes for CATSVAGGGTEAFF.

This clone was detected a few times. The chain is built from TRBV19 and TRBJ1-2; the match to TRBD1 covers 9 bases. CDR3 size: 14 residues. CDR1 and CDR2 from the germline V gene are LNHDA and SQIVND (reference sequence). With V trimmed by 7 bases and J by 2 bases, 5 bases remained unmatched. In DNA form, the CDR3 reads TGTGCCAGTAAGGACAGGGGAAGAAACTATGGCTACACCTTC. Protein product: CASKDRGRNYGYTF.

V is TRBV10-3 and J is TRBJ2-1; 13 bases agree with TRBD2. Germline trimming cut 6 bases from V and 8 bases from J; bases unmatched to any gene: 7. The CDR3 spans 15 residues. The V gene's germline CDR1 is ENHRY and CDR2 SYGVKD. CDR3 coding DNA: TGTGCCATCAGCGGTGGGACTAGCGGGGTCGATGAGCAGTTCTTC. As protein: CAISGGTSGVDEQFF.

The chain carries TRBV24-1 and TRBJ2-5; D possibly uses TRBD1 or TRBD2 (5 bases each). The length of the CDR3 is 14 residues. Trimming took off 4 bases at V and 5 bases at J, with 13 bases between the two ends. Germline CDR1 and CDR2: KGHDR and SFDVKD. For the CDR3, the DNA is TGTGCCACCAGTGACCTAGGGGACGTCGAGACCCAGTACTTC. Translation gives CATSDLGDVETQYF.

This clone was found once. The chain couples TRBV7-3 to TRBJ2-3; the D gene could be TRBD1 or TRBD2 (5 bases each). The CDR3 consists of 14 residues. Trimming removed 6 bases from V and 0 bases from J, with 10 bases in between. Germline CDR1 and CDR2: SGHTA and FQGTGA. CDR3 sequence (DNA): TGTGCCAGCAGTCCCGGGACCAGCACAGATACGCAGTATTTT. Protein: CASSPGTSTDTQYF.

CDR3 nucleotide sequence: TGTGCCACCAAGGACGGGACGGGCTCCTACAATGAGCAGTTCTTC. Its translation is CATKDGTGSYNEQFF. V is TRBV27 and J is TRBJ2-1; D may be TRBD1 or TRBD2 (5 bases each). The CDR3 sequence is 15 residues long. CDR1 and CDR2 (germline): MNHEY, SMNVEV (reference sequence). V lost 10 bases and J 0 bases, leaving 16 bases between the germline ends.

The chain has TRBV6-5 and TRBJ1-3, with 7 bases lining up with TRBD1. J was trimmed by 4 bases and V by 0 bases; bases with no gene match: 6. The CDR3 totals 16 residues. The germline V gene encodes CDR1 MNHEY and CDR2 SVGAGI. The DNA for the CDR3 is TGTGCCAGCAGTTACTCTACAGGGGAGACGGGAAACACCATATATTTT. Its protein product is CASSYSTGETGNTIYF.

V is TRBV6-2 or TRBV6-3 and J is TRBJ2-3; the D is unclear. CDR1 is MNHEY, CDR2 SVGEGT, per germline. Trimming removed 5 bases from V and 8 bases from J, with 14 bases in between. The CDR3 length is 13 residues. The CDR3 is CASSTLNRGTQYF. CDR3 sequence (DNA): TGTGCCAGCAGTACCCTCAACCGAGGTACGCAGTATTTT.

The gene calls are TRBV29-1 and TRBJ2-3, with 7 bases identical to TRBD1. Germline assignment: CDR1 SQVTM and CDR2 ANQGSEA. This CDR3 region has 13 residues. After removal of 2 bases from V and 3 bases from J, the junction contained 2 bases not matched to a gene. The CDR3 DNA follows: TGCAGCGTTGAAAGGACAGGAACAGATACGCAGTATTTT. Translating it yields CSVERTGTDTQYF.

This clone was counted a few times. V is TRBV5-1 and J is TRBJ1-1; D unclear. Germline CDR1 is SGHRS and CDR2 is YFSETQ. V lost 0 bases, J lost 3 bases, and 9 bases lay in between. The CDR3 is 14 amino acids. This CDR3 is CASSLAGPHTEAFF. The CDR3 region has the DNA TGCGCCAGCAGCTTGGCCGGGCCCCACACTGAAGCTTTCTTT.

The chain recombines TRBV5-1 with TRBJ2-1; D gene unclear. V shed 0 bases and J shed 4 bases, with 8 bases lying between them. Germline CDR1 SGHRS, CDR2 YFSETQ. The CDR3 covers 14 residues. The CDR3 protein is CASSLGGRYNEQFF. CDR3 nucleotide sequence: TGCGCCAGCAGCTTGGGCGGCAGGTACAATGAGCAGTTCTTC.

The chain couples TRBV9 to TRBJ1-2; D call uncertain. Looked up from germline, CDR1 is SGDLS and CDR2 is YYNGEE. The CDR3 contains 16 residues. Trimming pared 4 bases from V and 0 bases from J, leaving 16 bases between. CDR3 nucleotides: TGTGCCAGCAGCCCTCCCCCAGGTAACTCTAACTATGGCTACACCTTC. The encoded protein is CASSPPPGNSNYGYTF.

The rearrangement joins TRBV19 to TRBJ2-3; tentatively, D is TRBD1 (6 bases). The ends were cut back, 5 bases at V and 0 bases at J, with 9 bases in the middle. The germline CDR1 and CDR2 sequences are LNHDA and SQIVND (reference sequence). This CDR3 is built from 14 residues. The CDR3 loop is CASSATGSTDTQYF. The CDR3 DNA follows: TGTGCCAGTAGTGCAACAGGGAGCACAGATACGCAGTATTTT.

The gene calls are TRBV6-1 and TRBJ1-6; D might be TRBD1 (5 bases). V lost 2 bases, J lost 8 bases, and 10 bases lay in between. Germline CDR1 is MNHNS and CDR2 is SASEGT. The CDR3 runs to 14 residues. The chain's CDR3 is CASSERGYDSPLHF. DNA of the CDR3: TGTGCCAGCAGTGAAAGGGGTTACGATTCACCCCTCCACTTT.

A single count supports this clone. The chain recombines TRBV30 with TRBJ1-2; 7 bases are a match to TRBD1. The CDR3 consists of 13 residues. Germline V CDR1 and CDR2: GTSNPN, SVGIG (reference sequence). V was pared by 3 bases and J by 4 bases, with 5 bases of the junction left unmatched. CDR3 nucleotides: TGTGCCTGGAGCCCACAGGGGCGCTATGGCTACACCTTC. This codes for CAWSPQGRYGYTF.

The chain is built from TRBV3-1 (or the pseudogene TRBV3-2) and TRBJ2-3, with 11 nucleotides matching TRBD2. J was trimmed by 5 bases and V by 0 bases; bases with no gene match: 4. This CDR3 has 16 residues. Germline CDR1 LGHDT, CDR2 YNNKEL (reference sequence). The CDR3 spells CASSQDSGGAGDTQYF. The CDR3 bases are TGTGCCAGCAGCCAAGATAGCGGGGGGGCTGGAGATACGCAGTATTTT.

The V call is TRBV7-2, the J call TRBJ2-1, with 8 bases identical to TRBD1. Trimming at V came to 2 bases and at J to 9 bases, leaving 9 bases not matched to a gene. The CDR3 runs to 15 residues. Per the germline V gene, CDR1 is SGHTA and CDR2 is FQGNSA. DNA for the CDR3: TGTGCCAGCAGCTTACTCGGGACAGGCGGAGCTGAGCAGTTCTTC. As protein: CASSLLGTGGAEQFF.

The rearrangement links TRBV18 to TRBJ1-4, with D unresolved. V lost 3 bases, J lost 5 bases, and 13 bases lay in between. Looked up from germline, CDR1 is KGHSH and CDR2 is LQKENI. The CDR3 has 15 residues. The CDR3 reads CASSPQPRLNEKLFF. CDR3 coding DNA: TGTGCCAGCTCACCTCAGCCGCGGTTGAATGAAAAACTGTTTTTT.

The chain carries TRBV29-1 and TRBJ2-5, with D hard to call. In germline, CDR1 is SQVTM, CDR2 ANQGSEA. V shed 7 bases and J shed 5 bases, with 8 bases lying between them. The CDR3 is 10 residues long. CDR3 in DNA: TGCAGCGCCAAAAGCGAGACCCAGTACTTC. Translating gives CSAKSETQYF.

Only one count was recorded for this clone. The chain links TRBV18 to TRBJ1-6; D uncertain. CDR1 and CDR2 from the germline V gene are KGHSH and LQKENI. This CDR3 has 15 residues. V was clipped by 2 bases and J by 6 bases, with 11 bases between them. CDR3 DNA: TGTGCCAGCTCACCATTTACGGACCGTAATTCACCCCTCCACTTT. Translating it yields CASSPFTDRNSPLHF.

The V call is TRBV30, the J call TRBJ1-4; 9 bases align to TRBD1. J gave up 5 bases and V 3 bases, and 4 bases lay outside the gene matches. This CDR3 comprises 14 residues. Germline V gene sequence: CDR1 GTSNPN, CDR2 SVGIG (reference sequence). CDR3 nucleotide sequence: TGTGCCTGGAGCAGACAGGGGGGGAATGAAAAACTGTTTTTT. It yields the protein CAWSRQGGNEKLFF.

This clone came up a few times. The chain recombines TRBV4-1 with TRBJ1-1; 8 bases agree with TRBD1. Germline-derived CDR1 and CDR2 are MGHRA and YSYEKL. With 2 bases clipped from V and 4 bases from J, the junction kept 9 bases outside the gene matches. The CDR3 spans 16 residues. The CDR3 region has the DNA TGCGCCAGCAGCCAAATAGCCGGGACAGGATTCACTGAAGCTTTCTTT. Protein sequence: CASSQIAGTGFTEAFF.

The chain uses TRBV6-2 or TRBV6-3 and TRBJ1-5, with D possibly matching TRBD1 (6 bases). The CDR3 has 13 residues. V was cut by 2 bases and J by 6 bases, with 8 bases left in between. Germline lookup yields CDR1 MNHEY and CDR2 SVGEGT. The CDR3 sequence: CASSYRGAQPQHF. The DNA for the CDR3 is TGTGCCAGCAGTTACAGGGGGGCTCAGCCCCAGCATTTT.

This chain joins TRBV19 and TRBJ1-6; no clear D gene. Looked up from germline, CDR1 is LNHDA and CDR2 is SQIVND (reference sequence). CDR3 length equals 14 residues. Trimming shortened V by 0 bases and J by 10 bases, and 10 bases separated the two germline ends. CDR3 residues: CASSIEGQRSPLHF. CDR3 DNA sequence: TGTGCCAGTAGTATAGAAGGCCAGAGGTCACCCCTCCACTTT.

The V gene is TRBV6-4, the J gene TRBJ2-3; tentatively, D is TRBD1 (5 bases). Trimming stripped 3 bases from V and 1 base from J, with 8 bases between. The germline V gene encodes CDR1 MRHNA and CDR2 SNTAGT. The CDR3 is made up of 14 amino acids. CDR3 DNA: TGTGCCAGCAGTGAACAGGTCGGCACAGATACGCAGTATTTT. It yields the protein CASSEQVGTDTQYF.

The J gene is TRBJ2-2, the V gene TRBV29-1, with no clear D. Germline CDR1 and CDR2: SQVTM and ANQGSEA. Trimming took 3 bases from V and 6 from J, leaving 5 bases between them. This CDR3 is 11 amino acids long. The CDR3 sequence: CSVESPGELFF. The CDR3, as DNA: TGCAGCGTTGAGAGTCCCGGGGAGCTGTTTTTT.

This chain uses TRBV19 with TRBJ1-1; D gene unclear. Germline loops: CDR1 LNHDA, CDR2 SQIVND (reference sequence). With 6 bases removed from V and 5 bases from J, the gap between germline ends came to 13 bases. This CDR3 has 13 residues. CDR3 protein: CASRPDPKTEAFF. The CDR3 bases are TGTGCCAGTAGACCGGACCCGAAGACTGAAGCTTTCTTT.

This clone was observed once. The J gene is TRBJ2-5, the V gene TRBV3-1 (or the pseudogene TRBV3-2); 12 bases are shared with TRBD2. With V trimmed by 5 bases and J by 3 bases, 4 bases remained unmatched. The CDR3 has 15 residues. Germline V gene sequence: CDR1 LGHDT, CDR2 YNNKEL (reference sequence). The CDR3 DNA sequence: TGTGCCAGCAGCTCACGACTAGCGGGGGAAGAGACCCAGTACTTC. Translating it yields CASSSRLAGEETQYF.